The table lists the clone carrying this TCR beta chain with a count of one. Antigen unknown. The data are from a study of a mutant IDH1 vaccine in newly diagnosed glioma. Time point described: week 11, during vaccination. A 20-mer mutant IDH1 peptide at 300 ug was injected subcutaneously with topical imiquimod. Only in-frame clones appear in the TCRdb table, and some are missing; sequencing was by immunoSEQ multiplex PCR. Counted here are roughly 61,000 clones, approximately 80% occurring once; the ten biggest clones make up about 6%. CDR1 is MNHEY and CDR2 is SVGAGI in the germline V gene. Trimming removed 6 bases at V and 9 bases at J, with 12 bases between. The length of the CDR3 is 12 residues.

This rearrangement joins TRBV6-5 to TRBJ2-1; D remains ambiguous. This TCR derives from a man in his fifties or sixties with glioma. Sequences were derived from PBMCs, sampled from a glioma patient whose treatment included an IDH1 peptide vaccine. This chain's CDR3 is CASSANWGEQFF. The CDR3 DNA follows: TGTGCCAGCAGCGCGAATTGGGGTGAGCAGTTCTTC.